Here is one T cell receptor beta chain with its context. Its antigen is currently unknown. A much larger clone sits a single nucleotide away, making a read error possible. CDR3 size: 14 residues. Germline CDR1 reads MNHNS; CDR2 reads SASEGT. This sample is drawn from a study of regulatory T cells in long-lasting Graves disease. Overall study findings and caveats: Persistent Graves' patients showed less TCR diversity than newly diagnosed ones.

Time point described: persistent/refractory GD, antithyroid drugs over 5 years with positive TRAb. With RNA extracted from PBMCs as input, the TCR library was made. Patients all came to the study from an endocrinology department in Xi'an, China. According to the study, TCR beta libraries were built with iRepertoire HTBI primers and CDR3-region Arm-PCR. TCRdb ran MiXCR on the multiplex PCR reads and lists one entry per CDR3 protein. Of about 430,000 distinct CDR3 sequences listed, around 23% are singletons. Sequencing used peripheral blood mononuclear cells (PBMCs), obtained when the disease was refractory, from a patient treated with antithyroid drugs. This chain links TRBV6-1 with TRBJ1-1; the match to TRBD1 covers 7 bases. This TCR came from a female donor with Graves disease. CDR3 DNA: TGTACCAGCAGTGAGAGGGGACAGCACACTGAAGCTTTCTTT. Translated, it gives CTSSERGQHTEAFF.